This TCR beta chain came from a study of CD8+ T cells in alopecia areata. Study at large: Tofacitinib was given for 6 to 18 months, then stopped for 6 months. Affected scalp percentage gauged treated patients' severity.

Indicated treatment: oral pan-JAK inhibitor, 5-10 mg twice daily. Lesional scalp punch biopsies and peripheral blood were collected from alopecia areata patients. Investigators isolated RNA and reverse transcribed it into cDNA to act as the sequencing template. Assay used: immunoSEQ multiplex PCR; TCRdb lists only in-frame clones, some missing. The sample holds about 120,000 clones, around 50% seen once. Germline V gene data show CDR1 as SGHNT and CDR2 as YYREEE (reference sequence). V shed 0 bases and J 9 bases; nucleotides not matched to a gene: 6. The CDR3 extends over 14 amino acids. Sequencing was performed on CD8+ T cells sorted from blood, taken at week 24, from a patient treated with tofacitinib. The rearrangement links TRBV5-4 to TRBJ2-4; 7 positions agree with TRBD2. This clonotype originated in a human donor with alopecia areata. The CDR3 here is CASSLGSREGIQYF. The CDR3 DNA reads TGTGCCAGCAGCTTGGGTAGCAGGGAGGGCATTCAGTACTTC.